A single sample gave rise to the 13 T cell receptor beta chains below, sequenced in a study of shared clonotypes between healthy human individuals. TCRdb's table, derived via immunoSEQ multiplex PCR, lists solely in-frame clones and lacks some. The sample records 2,500,000 or so clones, 90% to 95% being singletons. Sequences were obtained from naive CD4+ T cells from PBMCs. Subset given: CD45RA+ positively selected. The receptors derive from a young man in good health. Some clones in this sample may be carry-over from other donors' samples.

This clone was counted a single time. V and J are TRBV20-1 and TRBJ1-2; the D is unclear. Deletions cut 6 bases from V and 4 bases from J, with 6 bases between. The CDR3 totals 10 residues. Looked up from germline, CDR1 is DFQATT and CDR2 is SNEGSKA (reference sequence). Written as DNA, the CDR3 is TGCAGTGCCTCGTTCTATGGCTACACCTTC. It translates to CSASFYGYTF.

J is TRBJ1-5 and V is TRBV6-1, with a tentative D call TRBD1 (6 bases). The V end was cut by 3 bases, the J end by 2 bases, with 8 bases between. Germline loops: CDR1 MNHNS, CDR2 SASEGT. This CDR3 has 14 residues. In DNA, the CDR3 is TGTGCCAGCAGTGAGACAGGAGGCAATCAGCCCCAGCATTTT. This encodes CASSETGGNQPQHF.

The chain has TRBV28 and TRBJ1-2; D unresolved. The germline gives CDR1 MDHEN, CDR2 SYDVKM. V lost 10 bases to trimming and J lost 8 bases, with 17 bases between them. This CDR3 spans 12 amino acids. CDR3 DNA: TGTGCCATCAGCCCCCCGGGCTGGGGCTACACCTTC. Protein: CAISPPGWGYTF.

Only one count was recorded for this clone. The genes are TRBV19 and TRBJ2-3; 8 nucleotides line up with TRBD2. The CDR3 length is 16 residues. CDR1 is LNHDA, CDR2 SQIVND, per germline (reference sequence). V shed 2 bases and J 2 bases; nucleotides not matched to a gene: 6. The CDR3 is CASSIQLAENTDTQYF. CDR3 in DNA: TGTGCCAGTAGTATACAACTAGCGGAGAACACAGATACGCAGTATTTT.

The chain uses TRBV7-8 and TRBJ1-5, with TRBD1 as a possible D gene (6 bases). In germline, CDR1 is SGHVS, CDR2 FQNEAQ. This CDR3 contains 15 residues. The V end was cut by 5 bases, the J end by 0 bases, with 11 bases between. The CDR3 DNA reads as TGTGCCAGCAGCCTCACGGACAGTAGCAATCAGCCCCAGCATTTT. Translating it yields CASSLTDSSNQPQHF.

This chain joins TRBV11-2 and TRBJ2-5; possibly TRBD1 for D (7 bases). Germline V gene lookup returns CDR1 SGHAT and CDR2 FQNNGV. The germline V and J ends were trimmed by 5 bases and 3 bases, with 13 bases remaining between them. This CDR3 has 14 amino acids. The CDR3 region has the DNA TGTGCCAGCAGCCGCGGGACAGCCAAAGAGACCCAGTACTTC. It yields the protein CASSRGTAKETQYF.

This clone was counted a few times. The chain combines TRBV7-6 with TRBJ1-2; weak D call: TRBD1 (5 bases). Trimming shortened V by 3 bases and J by 8 bases, and 13 bases separated the two germline ends. CDR3 length: 13 residues. Looked up from germline, CDR1 is SGHVS and CDR2 is FNYEAQ. The CDR3 region has the DNA TGTGCCAGCAGCTTCGGCCGGGACCGAGGCTACACCTTC. It encodes CASSFGRDRGYTF.

The rearrangement uses TRBV19 and TRBJ1-6, with 8 bases identical to TRBD1. In germline, CDR1 is LNHDA, CDR2 SQIVND (reference sequence). The V segment lost 1 base and the J segment 8 bases; nucleotides outside the gene matches: 1. The CDR3 has 14 residues. CDR3 residues: CASSIADRDSPLHF. CDR3 nucleotides: TGTGCCAGTAGTATAGCGGACAGGGATTCACCCCTCCACTTT.

On this clone: Germline and junction disagree at one end, which may indicate a read error. This chain connects TRBV2 to TRBJ2-7, with D unresolved. The germline V gene has CDR1 SNHLY and CDR2 FYNNEI. CDR3 length: 13 amino acids. The CDR3 DNA is TGTGCCAGCAGTGAAGCGTACGGCTACGGGCAGTACTTC. Protein sequence: CASSEAYGYGQYF. Filled out from reference TRBV2 and TRBJ2-7, the complete variable domain reads EPEVTQTPSHQVTQMGQEVILRCVPISNHLYFYWYRQILGQKVEFLVSFYNNEISEKSEIFDDQFSVERPDGSNFTLKIRSTKLEDSAMYFCASSEAYGYGQYFGPGTRLTVT.

V and J are TRBV5-6 and TRBJ1-5; 9 bases fit TRBD1. Germline values: CDR1 SGHDT, CDR2 YYEEEE. V dropped 4 bases and J dropped 9; count of bases not matched to a gene: 11. This CDR3 region has 15 residues. The CDR3 is CASSRGQGVNLPQHF. The CDR3 nucleotides read TGTGCCAGCAGCCGGGGACAGGGAGTCAATTTGCCCCAGCATTTT.

The rearrangement uses TRBV6-5 and TRBJ2-2; D may match TRBD1 or TRBD2 (5 bases each). Germline CDR1 and CDR2: MNHEY and SVGAGI. V was trimmed by 3 bases and J by 2 bases, leaving 10 bases between them. This CDR3 is 15 amino acids long. The CDR3: CASSYEGKNTGELFF. The CDR3 bases are TGTGCCAGCAGTTATGAGGGGAAAAACACCGGGGAGCTGTTTTTT.

The chain joins TRBV7-2 to TRBJ1-2; TRBD1 is a possible D gene (6 bases). The CDR3 is 15 amino acids. Trimming cost V 4 bases and J 8 bases, with 20 bases left between them. Germline CDR1 is SGHTA and CDR2 is FQGNSA. The CDR3 DNA follows: TGTGCCAGCAGCTACACCGACAGGCCTCTGTGGGGCTACACCTTC. It codes for CASSYTDRPLWGYTF.

The rearrangement uses TRBV28 and TRBJ1-5; the D is unclear. The CDR3 is 13 residues long. V was trimmed by 7 bases and J by 4 bases, leaving 11 bases between them. Germline assignment: CDR1 MDHEN and CDR2 SYDVKM. The CDR3, as DNA: TGTGCCAGCACCCCGGTGGGGAATCAGCCCCAGCATTTT. Its translation: CASTPVGNQPQHF.